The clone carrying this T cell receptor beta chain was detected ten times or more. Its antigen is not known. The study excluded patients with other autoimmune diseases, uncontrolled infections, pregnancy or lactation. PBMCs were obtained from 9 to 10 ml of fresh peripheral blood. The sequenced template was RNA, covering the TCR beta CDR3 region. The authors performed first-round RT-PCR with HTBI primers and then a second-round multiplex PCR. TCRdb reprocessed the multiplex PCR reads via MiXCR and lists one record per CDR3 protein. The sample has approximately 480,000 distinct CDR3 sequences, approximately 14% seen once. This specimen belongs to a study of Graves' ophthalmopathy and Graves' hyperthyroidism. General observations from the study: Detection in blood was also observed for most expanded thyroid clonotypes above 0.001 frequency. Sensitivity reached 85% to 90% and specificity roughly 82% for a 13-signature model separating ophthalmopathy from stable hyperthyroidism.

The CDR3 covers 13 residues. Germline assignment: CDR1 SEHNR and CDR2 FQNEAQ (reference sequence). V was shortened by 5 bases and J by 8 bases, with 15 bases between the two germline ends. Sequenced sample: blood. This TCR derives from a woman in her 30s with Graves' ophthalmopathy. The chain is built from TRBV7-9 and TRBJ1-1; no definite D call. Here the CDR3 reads CASSPTVSEEAFF. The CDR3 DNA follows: TGTGCCAGCAGCCCAACGGTGTCTGAGGAAGCTTTCTTT.